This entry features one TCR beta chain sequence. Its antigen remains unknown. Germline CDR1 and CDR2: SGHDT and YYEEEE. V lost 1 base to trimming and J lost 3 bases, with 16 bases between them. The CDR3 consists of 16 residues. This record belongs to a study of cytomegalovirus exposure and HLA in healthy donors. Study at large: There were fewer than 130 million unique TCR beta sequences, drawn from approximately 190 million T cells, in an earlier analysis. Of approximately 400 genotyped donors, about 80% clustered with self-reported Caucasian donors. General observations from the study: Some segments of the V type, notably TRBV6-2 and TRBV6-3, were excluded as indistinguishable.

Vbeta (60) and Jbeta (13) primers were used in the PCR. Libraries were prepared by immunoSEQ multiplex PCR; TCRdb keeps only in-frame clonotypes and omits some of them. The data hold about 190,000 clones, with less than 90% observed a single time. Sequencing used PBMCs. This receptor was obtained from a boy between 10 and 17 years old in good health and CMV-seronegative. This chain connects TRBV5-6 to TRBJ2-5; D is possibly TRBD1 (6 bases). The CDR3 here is CASSLLGFPGEETQYF. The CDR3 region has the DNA TGTGCCAGCAGCTTGTTGGGGTTCCCAGGGGAAGAGACCCAGTACTTC.